These 20 T cell receptor beta chains were all obtained from the same sample, sequenced in a study of shared clonotypes between healthy human individuals. Sequencing was performed with immunoSEQ multiplex PCR; in TCRdb, only in-frame clones are kept and a portion is missing. The table lists approximately 2.1 million clones, approximately 95% of them singletons. Sequenced input: naive CD4+ T cells from PBMCs. Subset given: CD45RA+ positively selected. The receptors were sampled from a man in his late teens or twenties in good health. Some clones in this sample may be carry-over from other donors' samples.

In DNA, the CDR3 is TGTGCCAGCAGCTTACGCCCGAAGGCGAGCACCGGGGAGCTGTTTTTT. Amino acid sequence: CASSLRPKASTGELFF. This sequence joins TRBV7-8 and TRBJ2-2, with unresolved D. The germline gives CDR1 SGHVS, CDR2 FQNEAQ. The CDR3 runs to 16 residues. Trimming took 2 bases from V and 4 from J, leaving 14 bases between them. Full variable domain (missing parts from reference TRBV7-8 and TRBJ2-2): GAGVSQSPRYKVAKRGQDVALRCDPISGHVSLFWYQQALGQGPEFLTYFQNEAQLDKSGLPSDRFFAERPEGSVSTLKIQRTQQEDSAVYLCASSLRPKASTGELFFGEGSRLTVL.

In this sample, this clone turned up once. This chain connects TRBV5-6 to TRBJ2-2; 8 bases align to TRBD2. The germline V gene has CDR1 SGHDT and CDR2 YYEEEE. CDR3 length equals 17 residues. Unmatched junction bases numbered 8, after V lost 4 bases and J lost 0 bases. This CDR3 reads CASSELAGPSNTGELFF. The CDR3 region has the DNA TGTGCCAGCAGCGAGCTAGCGGGCCCCTCGAACACCGGGGAGCTGTTTTTT.

The chain links TRBV7-9 to TRBJ2-1; TRBD2 matches 14 bases. V lost 5 bases, J lost 6 bases, and 3 bases stayed unmatched. CDR1 and CDR2 from the germline V gene are SEHNR and FQNEAQ (reference sequence). CDR3 length: 15 residues. CDR3 protein: CASSLGTSGSNEQFF. The CDR3, as DNA: TGTGCCAGCAGCCTCGGGACTAGCGGGAGCAATGAGCAGTTCTTC. The full variable domain, its missing parts supplied by reference TRBV7-9 and TRBJ2-1, is DTGVSQNPRHKITKRGQNVTFRCDPISEHNRLYWYRQTLGQGPEFLTYFQNEAQLEKSRLLSDRFSAERPKGSFSTLEIQRTEQGDSAMYLCASSLGTSGSNEQFFGPGTRLTVL.

This clone was seen just once. This chain uses TRBV2 with TRBJ2-1; a weak D match, TRBD2 (5 bases). The CDR3 has 12 amino acids. Germline V gene sequence: CDR1 SNHLY, CDR2 FYNNEI. Between the trimmed V and J ends, which lost 0 bases and 10 bases, there was a span of 7 bases. The CDR3 is CASSEARREQFF. The CDR3 nucleotides are TGTGCCAGCAGTGAAGCGAGGAGGGAGCAGTTCTTC.

The chain carries TRBV14 and TRBJ2-2, with a tentative D call TRBD1 (5 bases). This CDR3 comprises 15 residues. Germline V gene lookup returns CDR1 SGHDN and CDR2 FVKESK. V was pared by 0 bases and J by 6 bases, with 11 bases between. The CDR3: CASSQDLPGPGELFF. In DNA form, the CDR3 reads TGTGCCAGCAGCCAAGATTTACCAGGGCCCGGGGAGCTGTTTTTT.

The chain uses TRBV28 and TRBJ2-2, with D perhaps being TRBD1 or TRBD2 (5 bases each). The CDR3 is 16 amino acids. CDR1 is MDHEN and CDR2 is SYDVKM in the germline V gene. The V end was cut by 7 bases, the J end by 6 bases, with 21 bases between. CDR3 bases: TGTGCCAGCAAGCCCCTAGGGACGGCGGAGGCCGGGGAGCTGTTTTTT. Translating gives CASKPLGTAEAGELFF. Combining the CDR3 with reference TRBV28 and TRBJ2-2 gives the whole variable domain DVKVTQSSRYLVKRTGEKVFLECVQDMDHENMFWYRQDPGLGLRLIYFSYDVKMKEKGDIPEGYSVSREKKERFSLILESASTNQTSMYLCASKPLGTAEAGELFFGEGSRLTVL.

This chain connects TRBV7-2 to TRBJ2-7; 10 bases map to TRBD1. Germline V gene sequence: CDR1 SGHTA, CDR2 FQGNSA. The length of the CDR3 is 15 residues. Trimming cost V 1 base and J 1 base; bases outside gene matches: 1. This CDR3 reads CASSLEGQGSYEQYF. DNA of the CDR3: TGTGCCAGCAGCTTAGAGGGACAGGGGTCCTACGAGCAGTACTTC.

The rearrangement joins TRBV11-2 to TRBJ2-1, with 8 bases lining up with TRBD2. CDR1 and CDR2 from the germline V gene are SGHAT and FQNNGV. The V segment lost 3 bases and the J segment 8 bases; nucleotides outside the gene matches: 9. This CDR3 comprises 15 residues. The CDR3: CASSFAAGAWDEQFF. The CDR3, as DNA: TGTGCCAGCAGCTTTGCAGCGGGGGCCTGGGATGAGCAGTTCTTC.

This clone was found a few times. The sample contains more than one DNA sequence encoding this CDR3. The CDR3 DNA reads as TGTGCCAGCAGCGCCCGCCCACCAGATACGCAGTATTTT. Translated: CASSARPPDTQYF. This chain uses TRBV9 with TRBJ2-3; D is ambiguous. This CDR3 region has 13 residues. Per the germline V gene, CDR1 is SGDLS and CDR2 is YYNGEE. Trimming took off 3 bases at V and 4 bases at J, with 9 bases between the two ends. Using reference TRBV9 and TRBJ2-3 for the parts outside the CDR3, the full variable domain is DSGVTQTPKHLITATGQRVTLRCSPRSGDLSVYWYQQSLDQGLQFLIQYYNGEERAKGNILERFSAQQFPDLHSELNLSSLELGDSALYFCASSARPPDTQYFGPGTRLTVL.

The chain carries TRBV5-6 and TRBJ1-2; 7 bases are a match to TRBD1. CDR3 size: 12 residues. V was pared by 9 bases and J by 8 bases, with 10 bases of the junction left unmatched. Germline CDR1 reads SGHDT; CDR2 reads YYEEEE. This chain's CDR3 is CANHGTVCGYTF. CDR3 sequence (DNA): TGTGCCAATCACGGGACAGTATGCGGCTACACCTTC.

The J gene is TRBJ2-3, the V gene TRBV28, with D perhaps matching TRBD2 (6 bases). The germline V gene has CDR1 MDHEN and CDR2 SYDVKM. The CDR3 covers 15 residues. V shed 6 bases and J shed 2 bases, with 15 bases lying between them. CDR3 sequence reads: CASSSGLFPTDTQYF. The CDR3, as DNA: TGTGCCAGCAGCTCCGGACTATTCCCCACAGATACGCAGTATTTT. Full variable domain (outside the CDR3, taken from reference TRBV28 and TRBJ2-3): DVKVTQSSRYLVKRTGEKVFLECVQDMDHENMFWYRQDPGLGLRLIYFSYDVKMKEKGDIPEGYSVSREKKERFSLILESASTNQTSMYLCASSSGLFPTDTQYFGPGTRLTVL.

For this clone: This specimen includes other DNA sequences encoding the same CDR3. The V and J genes are TRBV5-1 and TRBJ2-7, with D tentatively TRBD1 or TRBD2 (5 bases each). The CDR3 loop spans 14 amino acids. Between the trimmed V and J ends, which lost 3 bases and 2 bases, there was a span of 12 bases. The germline V gene has CDR1 SGHRS and CDR2 YFSETQ. CDR3 nucleotide sequence: TGCGCCAGCAGCTCAACCGGGGCCGCCTACGAGCAGTACTTC. Protein sequence: CASSSTGAAYEQYF.

V and J are TRBV5-1 and TRBJ2-1; D uncertain. The CDR3 has 14 amino acids. Trimming took off 4 bases at V and 4 bases at J, with 12 bases between the two ends. Germline V gene sequence: CDR1 SGHRS, CDR2 YFSETQ. CDR3 sequence reads: CASSAGDWYNEQFF. The DNA for the CDR3 is TGCGCCAGCAGCGCAGGAGACTGGTACAATGAGCAGTTCTTC.

This chain joins TRBV28 and TRBJ2-7, with D perhaps TRBD1 (5 bases). CDR1 is MDHEN and CDR2 is SYDVKM in the germline V gene. The CDR3 spans 14 residues. V was clipped by 4 bases and J by 2 bases, with 12 bases between them. The CDR3 here is CASSSVQVPYEQYF. The CDR3 bases are TGTGCCAGCAGTTCCGTACAGGTCCCCTACGAGCAGTACTTC.

The chain is built from TRBV5-1 and TRBJ2-3, with 7 bases aligning to TRBD2. The V segment lost 2 bases and the J segment 0 bases; nucleotides outside the gene matches: 6. This CDR3 is built from 16 residues. Germline assignment: CDR1 SGHRS and CDR2 YFSETQ. CDR3 amino acids: CASSLTLAVSTDTQYF. The CDR3 DNA reads as TGCGCCAGCAGCTTAACCCTAGCGGTTAGCACAGATACGCAGTATTTT.

The chain is built from TRBV11-2 and TRBJ1-2; the match to TRBD1 covers 7 bases. Unmatched junction bases numbered 15, after V lost 0 bases and J lost 5 bases. This CDR3 is built from 18 residues. Germline-derived CDR1 and CDR2 are SGHAT and FQNNGV. The CDR3 here is CASSLDLRGLDRRYGYTF. CDR3 in DNA: TGTGCCAGCAGCTTAGACCTTCGAGGTTTGGACAGGCGTTATGGCTACACCTTC.

The V call is TRBV5-1, the J call TRBJ2-3; 10 bases align to TRBD1. The CDR3 has 16 residues. J gave up 3 bases and V 0 bases, and 4 bases lay outside the gene matches. CDR1 is SGHRS, CDR2 YFSETQ, per germline. CDR3 nucleotides: TGCGCCAGCAGCTTGGAAGGGACAGGGGTGACAGATACGCAGTATTTT. Residues: CASSLEGTGVTDTQYF.

Details on this clone: In the same sample, other DNA sequences code for this CDR3. The V call is TRBV5-1, the J call TRBJ2-3, with TRBD2 matching over 9 bases. CDR1 and CDR2 (germline): SGHRS, YFSETQ. The CDR3 extends over 15 amino acids. V was clipped by 4 bases and J by 4 bases; unmatched bases: 7. The CDR3 loop is CASSPGLAGADTQYF. The CDR3, as DNA: TGCGCCAGCAGCCCGGGACTAGCTGGTGCAGATACGCAGTATTTT.

The gene calls are TRBV15 and TRBJ2-1, with TRBD2 matching 9 bases. Germline lookup yields CDR1 LNHNV and CDR2 YYDKDF (reference sequence). This CDR3 contains 14 residues. V lost 4 bases and J lost 8; bases outside the gene matches: 6. The CDR3, as DNA: TGTGCCACCAGCATCAGACAGCGGGGGGATGAGCAGTTCTTC. It codes for CATSIRQRGDEQFF.

CDR3 region: CASSGSRLNTGELFF. CDR3 DNA: TGTGCCAGCAGTGGCTCCAGATTGAACACCGGGGAGCTGTTTTTT. The chain joins TRBV27 to TRBJ2-2; D uncertain. V was clipped by 5 bases and J by 1 base, with 11 bases between them. The CDR3 consists of 15 residues. Germline loops: CDR1 MNHEY, CDR2 SMNVEV (reference sequence).